Following are 26 T cell receptor beta chains from one sample sequenced in a study of blood T cell repertoires in COVID-19. The assay was immunoSEQ multiplex PCR, and TCRdb's table has in-frame clones only and misses some. The repertoire holds about 260,000 clones, with approximately 87% as singletons. Source material: peripheral blood. Source of these receptors: a man aged 55 to 70 who had recovered from COVID-19.

For the CDR3, the DNA is TGTGCCAGTAGTATTGCAGGCAGCCACTATGGCTACACCTTC. Its translation: CASSIAGSHYGYTF. J is TRBJ1-2 and V is TRBV19; no clear D. The CDR3 is 14 amino acids. The V gene's germline CDR1 is LNHDA and CDR2 SQIVND (reference sequence). V was pared by 3 bases and J by 3 bases, with 11 bases between.

The chain carries TRBV25-1 and TRBJ1-1; TRBD1 aligns across 9 bases. The CDR3 is made up of 17 amino acids. V dropped 6 bases and J dropped 0; count of bases not matched to a gene: 11. Germline V lookup: CDR1 MGHDK, CDR2 SYGVNS. CDR3 loop: CASRPGGQGFMNTEAFF. CDR3 nucleotides: TGTGCCAGCAGACCCGGGGGACAGGGATTCATGAACACTGAAGCTTTCTTT.

V is TRBV7-3 and J is TRBJ2-1; D unclear. Per the germline V gene, CDR1 is SGHTA and CDR2 is FQGTGA. Trimming took off 8 bases at V and 3 bases at J, with 17 bases between the two ends. This CDR3 is 15 amino acids long. CDR3 DNA sequence: TGTGCCAGCTCCATGGCCAGAAAAAGCTACAATGAGCAGTTCTTC. Its translation: CASSMARKSYNEQFF.

This clone was counted a few times. The rearrangement joins TRBV2 to TRBJ2-1, with 8 bases matching TRBD2. CDR1 SNHLY and CDR2 FYNNEI come from the germline V gene. The V segment lost 6 bases and the J segment 10 bases; nucleotides outside the gene matches: 11. The CDR3 totals 14 residues. CDR3 sequence (DNA): TGTGCCAGCAGCGGGGGGGGAAAAAACGCGGAGCAGTTCTTC. It codes for CASSGGGKNAEQFF.

This CDR3 reads CASSLRGGSYNEQFF. The CDR3 nucleotides read TGTGCCAGCAGCTTAAGAGGGGGTTCCTACAATGAGCAGTTCTTC. This chain uses TRBV7-9 with TRBJ2-1; possible D gene TRBD1, 6 bases. This CDR3 region has 15 residues. Germline loops: CDR1 SEHNR, CDR2 FQNEAQ (reference sequence). V was shortened by 2 bases and J by 1 base, with 9 bases between the two germline ends.

This clone was seen just once. This chain joins TRBV12-3 or TRBV12-4 and TRBJ2-1, with TRBD1 matching over 8 bases. The CDR3 has 13 residues. V trimming: 6 bases; J trimming: 3 bases; junction bases outside the gene matches: 1. CDR3 in DNA: TGTGCCAGCAGGGGGACAGGCTACAATGAGCAGTTCTTC. Encoded protein: CASRGTGYNEQFF.

The chain links TRBV4-1 to TRBJ2-5; 11 bases match TRBD2. Germline V gives CDR1 MGHRA, CDR2 YSYEKL. This CDR3 contains 16 residues. After removal of 3 bases from V and 2 bases from J, the junction contained 5 bases not matched to a gene. The CDR3 loop is CASSQTLAGVQETQYF. The CDR3 coding sequence is TGCGCCAGCAGCCAGACACTAGCGGGGGTTCAAGAGACCCAGTACTTC.

V usage is TRBV18 and J usage is TRBJ1-5; TRBD1 might be the D (6 bases). The germline CDR1 and CDR2 sequences are KGHSH and LQKENI. The CDR3 is 16 residues long. V dropped 5 bases and J dropped 4 bases, with 18 bases sitting between them. Here the CDR3 DNA reads TGTGCCAGCTCAACAGGGAGGGGAACCCTAAATCAGCCCCAGCATTTT. It codes for CASSTGRGTLNQPQHF.

The chain is built from TRBV5-1 and TRBJ2-7; possible D gene TRBD2, 6 bases. CDR3 length equals 16 residues. The ends were cut back, 2 bases at V and 0 bases at J, with 15 bases in the middle. The germline gives CDR1 SGHRS, CDR2 YFSETQ. CDR3 residues: CASSLDLAANSYEQYF. As DNA, the CDR3 is TGCGCCAGCAGCTTAGATTTAGCGGCCAACTCCTACGAGCAGTACTTC.

The chain joins TRBV24-1 to TRBJ2-1; 10 bases are shared with TRBD2. The germline V gene encodes CDR1 KGHDR and CDR2 SFDVKD. V lost 4 bases to trimming and J lost 0 bases; unmatched junction nucleotides: 11. The CDR3 runs to 19 residues. The CDR3 nucleotides read TGTGCCACCAGTGACGCGGTAGCGGGAGGCCTCCACTCCTACAATGAGCAGTTCTTC. Its protein product is CATSDAVAGGLHSYNEQFF.

This rearrangement joins TRBV7-2 to TRBJ2-3, with TRBD2 as a possible D gene (5 bases). CDR3 size: 13 residues. Germline values: CDR1 SGHTA, CDR2 FQGNSA. V shed 5 bases and J shed 6 bases, with 12 bases lying between them. The CDR3 bases are TGTGCCAGCAGCCGAACTAGTGGGGATACGCAGTATTTT. Amino acid sequence: CASSRTSGDTQYF. The whole variable domain, filled in from reference TRBV7-2 and TRBJ2-3, reads GAGVSQSPSNKVTEKGKDVELRCDPISGHTALYWYRQSLGQGLEFLIYFQGNSAPDKSGLPSDRFSAERTGGSVSTLTIQRTQQEDSAVYLCASSRTSGDTQYFGPGTRLTVL.

The chain combines TRBV6-5 with TRBJ2-5, with D tentatively TRBD1 (6 bases). CDR1 and CDR2 (germline): MNHEY, SVGAGI. The CDR3 spans 12 residues. Trimming left V 5 bases short and J 5 bases short, with 9 bases between. Here the CDR3 DNA reads TGTGCCAGCAGTCATCAGGGGGAGACCCAGTACTTC. Translated, it gives CASSHQGETQYF.

The CDR3 sequence is CSAPPLQGEETQYF. The CDR3, as DNA: TGCAGCGCCCCCCCCCTCCAGGGTGAAGAGACCCAGTACTTC. This chain connects TRBV29-1 to TRBJ2-5, with a possible D match to TRBD1 (5 bases). Trimming shortened V by 7 bases and J by 3 bases, and 18 bases separated the two germline ends. Germline V CDR1 and CDR2: SQVTM, ANQGSEA. The CDR3 has 14 residues.

The gene calls are TRBV24-1 and TRBJ1-6, with 8 bases aligning to TRBD1. The germline gives CDR1 KGHDR, CDR2 SFDVKD. Unmatched junction bases numbered 2, after V lost 5 bases and J lost 6 bases. The CDR3 is 14 residues long. The CDR3 DNA reads as TGTGCCACCAGTGCAGGACAGGGTAATTCACCCCTCCACTTT. Its protein product is CATSAGQGNSPLHF.

The chain links TRBV6-1 to TRBJ1-1, with TRBD1 matching over 10 bases. J was trimmed by 8 bases and V by 0 bases; bases with no gene match: 6. CDR1 and CDR2 from the germline V gene are MNHNS and SASEGT. The CDR3 has 15 amino acids. CDR3 amino acids: CASSEAGTGVTEAFF. The CDR3, as DNA: TGTGCCAGCAGTGAAGCAGGGACAGGGGTCACGGAAGCTTTCTTT.

In the case of this clone: A read error may account for a junction end that differs from germline. This sequence joins TRBV20-1 and TRBJ1-1, with TRBD1 matching 7 bases. This CDR3 has 11 amino acids. CDR1 is DFQATT and CDR2 is SNEGSKA in the germline V gene (reference sequence). The chain's CDR3 is CSARAGQVLTF. CDR3 DNA sequence: TGCAGTGCTAGAGCAGGACAGGTTCTAACCTTT.

This clone turned up a few times. V is TRBV28 and J is TRBJ2-1, with 12 positions matching TRBD2. This CDR3 is 13 amino acids long. The germline CDR1 and CDR2 sequences are MDHEN and SYDVKM. V lost 10 bases, J lost 9 bases, and 7 bases stayed unmatched. In DNA, the CDR3 is TGTGCCATTAGCCTAGCGGGGGGGGGTGAGCAGTTCTTC. Amino acid sequence: CAISLAGGGEQFF.

The chain combines TRBV2 with TRBJ1-4; 7 bases fit TRBD1. This CDR3 comprises 15 residues. V shed 1 base, J shed 7 bases, and the junction held 6 bases outside the gene matches. In germline, CDR1 is SNHLY, CDR2 FYNNEI. CDR3 DNA sequence: TGTGCCAGCAGTGAAGATGGACAGGCAGTTGAAAAACTGTTTTTT. It is translated as CASSEDGQAVEKLFF.

Concerning this clone itself: Different DNA sequences within this sample yield the same CDR3. This rearrangement joins TRBV19 to TRBJ1-5; 7 positions agree with TRBD1. The CDR3 length is 14 residues. The junction had 1 base not matched to a gene; V was cut back by 3 bases and J by 2 bases. CDR1 and CDR2 (germline): LNHDA, SQIVND (reference sequence). The CDR3 DNA follows: TGTGCCAGTAGTATCGACAGGGGCAATCAGCCCCAGCATTTT. It codes for CASSIDRGNQPQHF.

This chain uses TRBV9 with TRBJ2-7, with D uncertain. This CDR3 has 14 amino acids. Germline CDR1 and CDR2: SGDLS and YYNGEE. V was clipped by 0 bases and J by 0 bases, with 7 bases between them. As DNA, the CDR3 is TGTGCCAGCAGCGTAGGATCTAGCTCCTACGAGCAGTACTTC. Protein sequence: CASSVGSSSYEQYF.

A single count supports this clone. V gene TRBV29-1 combines with J gene TRBJ2-1; 7 positions agree with TRBD1. CDR3 length: 13 residues. V dropped 6 bases and J dropped 0; count of bases not matched to a gene: 2. Germline V lookup: CDR1 SQVTM, CDR2 ANQGSEA. DNA for the CDR3: TGCAGCGTATCAGGGGGCTCCTACAATGAGCAGTTCTTC. Encoded protein: CSVSGGSYNEQFF.

The rearrangement links TRBV2 to TRBJ2-7, with TRBD1 as a possible D gene (5 bases). V gave up 5 bases and J gave up 2 bases, with 10 bases separating them. CDR1 is SNHLY and CDR2 is FYNNEI in the germline V gene. The CDR3 is 13 amino acids. The CDR3 protein is CASSRGSAYEQYF. CDR3 nucleotide sequence: TGTGCCAGCAGTAGGGGCAGTGCCTACGAGCAGTACTTC.

As to this clone: Its ends do not fully match the called genes, so a read error is possible. V and J are TRBV19 and TRBJ2-7; 10 bases map to TRBD1. The CDR3 is 12 residues long. CDR1 is LNHDA and CDR2 is SQIVND in the germline V gene (reference sequence). CDR3 residues: CASSIPGQGGTF. The CDR3 DNA reads as TGTGCCAGTAGTATCCCCGGACAGGGGGGGACCTTC.

This chain joins TRBV6-1 and TRBJ1-2, with 7 bases matching TRBD1. V dropped 0 bases and J dropped 4; count of bases not matched to a gene: 5. CDR1 MNHNS and CDR2 SASEGT come from the germline V gene. The CDR3 extends over 15 amino acids. The CDR3 here is CASSEAFTGAYGYTF. In DNA form, the CDR3 reads TGTGCCAGCAGTGAAGCCTTCACAGGGGCCTATGGCTACACCTTC.

This clone was observed once. This sequence joins TRBV6-1 and TRBJ2-7; 10 nucleotides align to TRBD2. Germline V lookup: CDR1 MNHNS, CDR2 SASEGT. The CDR3 is 15 amino acids. The V segment lost 0 bases and the J segment 2 bases; nucleotides outside the gene matches: 1. DNA of the CDR3: TGTGCCAGCAGTGAAGCTAGCGGGAGGCCCTACGAGCAGTACTTC. It specifies CASSEASGRPYEQYF.

This rearrangement joins TRBV7-2 to TRBJ2-5; no clear D. The CDR3 contains 12 residues. V shed 0 bases and J shed 5 bases, with 4 bases lying between them. Germline V gene data show CDR1 as SGHTA and CDR2 as FQGNSA. The CDR3 DNA is TGTGCCAGCAGCTTAGCCGGGGAGACCCAGTACTTC. This codes for CASSLAGETQYF.